The clone carrying this T cell receptor (beta chain) was observed a handful of times. This sample stems from a study of identical twins. Template switching, a step in the protocol, added a universal primer site, and cDNA carried unique molecular identifiers. Each CDR3 protein gets one entry after TCRdb re-called the 5' RACE reads with MiXCR. This sample yields about 1.7 million distinct CDR3 sequences, of which about 32% are seen a single time; about 0.27% belongs to the top ten. The CDR3 runs 16 residues. V was clipped by 6 bases and J by 7 bases, with 25 bases between them. Material: cord blood. This clonotype originated in a newborn girl in good health. This chain joins TRBV12-3 or TRBV12-4 and TRBJ2-7; possible D gene TRBD1, 6 bases. This chain's CDR3 is CASSERVGHSYNEQYF. The CDR3 region has the DNA TGTGCCAGCAGCGAAAGAGTGGGACACTCCTACAATGAGCAGTACTTC.